The clone carrying this T cell receptor (beta chain) was recorded once. Data came from immunoSEQ multiplex PCR; TCRdb stores just in-frame clones and leaves some out. This table has under 95,000 clones, approximately 95% appearing once. The sample comes from a study of T cell changes during pregnancy in multiple sclerosis. CDR3 size: 14 residues. CDR1 is MNHEY and CDR2 is SMNVEV in the germline V gene (reference sequence). The V end was cut by 4 bases, the J end by 6 bases, with 13 bases between. The TCR was taken from a female donor in good health, enrolled as a control in a pregnancy study. This chain joins TRBV27 and TRBJ1-5; D may be TRBD1 (6 bases). The sequences come from peripheral blood, collected in the second trimester of pregnancy. CDR3 region: CASSYRDKSQPQHF. CDR3 in DNA: TGTGCCAGCAGTTACCGGGACAAAAGTCAGCCCCAGCATTTT.